The 30 T cell receptor beta chains given below trace back to one sample, sequenced in a study of metastatic and nonmetastatic thyroid tumors. Each patient went into thyroid surgery without having received any treatment. Using MiXCR, TCRdb reanalyzed the PCR reads. The sample shows about 53,000 clones, approximately 22% of them seen only once. Sequences were obtained from blood. These receptors were obtained from a female donor with papillary thyroid cancer or a benign thyroid nodule (not recorded which). Some clones in this sample may be carry-over from other donors' samples.

The table lists this clone with a few counts. This may arise from a read error, as a much more abundant clone is one base away. This chain joins TRBV7-3 and TRBJ2-1; D is possibly TRBD1 (7 bases). Per germline, CDR1 SGHTA and CDR2 FQGTGA. Trimming took 4 bases from V and 6 from J, leaving 13 bases between them. CDR3 size: 14 residues. CDR3 DNA sequence: TGTGCCAGCAGCTCGTCTCAGGGGGGCAATGAGCAGTTCTTC. It yields the protein CASSSSQGGNEQFF.

This clone was recorded many times. Germline and junction disagree at one end, which may indicate a read error. The same CDR3 also results from other DNA sequences found in this sample. The chain carries TRBV24-1 and TRBJ2-3; no firm D call. Germline V gives CDR1 KGHDR, CDR2 SFDVKD. The CDR3 length is 15 residues. The CDR3 protein is CATSSHRASTDTQYF. In DNA, the CDR3 is TGCGCCACCAGTAGTCACAGAGCTAGCACAGATACGCAGTATTTT.

The table lists this clone with a few counts. The rearrangement uses TRBV11-3 and TRBJ2-2; 7 nucleotides match TRBD2. The CDR3 has 13 residues. Per germline, CDR1 SGHNT and CDR2 YENEEA. J lost 5 bases, V lost 5 bases, and 2 bases had no gene match. The CDR3 spells CASSTGGTGELFF. The CDR3 DNA sequence: TGTGCCAGCAGCACGGGAGGTACCGGGGAGCTGTTTTTT. The whole variable domain, remainder taken from reference TRBV11-3 and TRBJ2-2, is EAGVVQSPRYKIIEKKQPVAFWCNPISGHNTLYWYLQNLGQGPELLIRYENEEAVDDSQLPKDRFSAERLKGVDSTLKIQPAELGDSAVYLCASSTGGTGELFFGEGSRLTVL.

This chain uses TRBV3-1 with TRBJ2-7, with a possible D match to TRBD2 (6 bases). The CDR3 runs to 12 residues. The germline V gene encodes CDR1 LGHDT and CDR2 YNNKEL (reference sequence). Trimming pared 7 bases from V and 7 bases from J, leaving 14 bases between. The CDR3 reads CASIQISGEQYF. CDR3 DNA: TGTGCCAGCATCCAGATTAGCGGTGAGCAGTACTTC.

This clone was observed many times. The chain uses TRBV7-2 and TRBJ1-1; the D gene is possibly TRBD1 (6 bases). The CDR3 runs to 15 residues. Germline-derived CDR1 and CDR2 are SGHTA and FQGNSA. Deletions cut 5 bases from V and 5 bases from J, with 18 bases between. CDR3 region: CASSPGGHEVTEAFF. CDR3 coding DNA: TGTGCCAGCAGCCCCGGGGGCCATGAGGTAACTGAAGCTTTCTTT. The full variable domain, rest sourced from reference TRBV7-2 and TRBJ1-1, is GAGVSQSPSNKVTEKGKDVELRCDPISGHTALYWYRQSLGQGLEFLIYFQGNSAPDKSGLPSDRFSAERTGGSVSTLTIQRTQQEDSAVYLCASSPGGHEVTEAFFGQGTRLTVV.

In its sample, this clone was seen many times. CDR3 sequence reads: CASSQIIQVDYGYTF. The CDR3, as DNA: TGTGCCAGCAGCCAGATCATTCAGGTGGACTATGGCTACACCTTC. J is TRBJ1-2 and V is TRBV3-1; D not resolved. The V end was cut by 3 bases, the J end by 3 bases, with 14 bases between. The CDR3 has 15 amino acids. In germline, CDR1 is LGHDT, CDR2 YNNKEL (reference sequence). The entire variable domain, with the rest obtained from reference TRBV3-1 and TRBJ1-2, is as follows: DTAVSQTPKYLVTQMGNDKSIKCEQNLGHDTMYWYKQDSKKFLKIMFSYNNKELIINETVPNRFSPKSPDKAHLNLHINSLELGDSAVYFCASSQIIQVDYGYTFGSGTRLTVV.

This clone has just one count. Just one base apart from a much larger clone, this may be a read error. This rearrangement joins TRBV2 to TRBJ2-7, with D unresolved. The V gene lost 5 bases and the J gene lost 0 bases, with 17 bases spanning the gap. This CDR3 contains 16 residues. Germline lookup yields CDR1 SNHLY and CDR2 FYNNEI. CDR3 DNA: TGTGCCAGCAGTCTGTTGATAGTGGGGTCCTCCTACGAGCAGTACTTC. The encoded protein is CASSLLIVGSSYEQYF. Complete variable domain (other parts from reference TRBV2 and TRBJ2-7): EPEVTQTPSHQVTQMGQEVILRCVPISNHLYFYWYRQILGQKVEFLVSFYNNEISEKSEIFDDQFSVERPDGSNFTLKIRSTKLEDSAMYFCASSLLIVGSSYEQYFGPGTRLTVT.

This clone came up many times. The gene calls are TRBV2 and TRBJ1-5, with D unresolved. V lost 10 bases and J lost 8, with 15 bases in between. The CDR3 runs to 12 residues. Germline values: CDR1 SNHLY, CDR2 FYNNEI. The CDR3 region has the DNA TGTGCCACCCAGGCGGGTAGAGAGCCCCAGCATTTT. Amino acids: CATQAGREPQHF.

The gene calls are TRBV2 and TRBJ2-7; D is perhaps TRBD2 (6 bases). Between the trimmed V and J ends, which lost 5 bases and 5 bases, there was a span of 19 bases. The germline gives CDR1 SNHLY, CDR2 FYNNEI. The CDR3 extends over 15 amino acids. CDR3 nucleotide sequence: TGTGCCAGCAGTTCCAGCTGGAGGGAATACAACGAGCAGTACTTC. Translation: CASSSSWREYNEQYF.

This chain joins TRBV29-1 and TRBJ2-1; 7 bases match TRBD1. The CDR3 runs to 12 residues. Germline loops: CDR1 SQVTM, CDR2 ANQGSEA. The trim removed 6 bases at V and 2 bases at J, leaving 1 base unmatched. The CDR3 protein is CSVGQAYNEQFF. The CDR3 nucleotides read TGCAGCGTAGGACAGGCCTACAATGAGCAGTTCTTC.

The chain uses TRBV5-1 and TRBJ1-1, with a weak D call TRBD1 (5 bases). Germline V gene data show CDR1 as SGHRS and CDR2 as YFSETQ. Trimming shortened V by 1 base and J by 14 bases, and 21 bases separated the two germline ends. This CDR3 comprises 14 residues. The CDR3 loop reads CASSLSDGARLAFF. The CDR3 coding sequence is TGCGCCAGCAGCTTGTCGGACGGGGCTCGTCTAGCCTTCTTT. Based on the CDR3 plus reference TRBV5-1 and TRBJ1-1, the full variable domain is KAGVTQTPRYLIKTRGQQVTLSCSPISGHRSVSWYQQTPGQGLQFLFEYFSETQRNKGNFPGRFSGRQFSNSRSEMNVSTLELGDSALYLCASSLSDGARLAFFGQGTRLTVV.

This clone showed up many times. One end of the junction fails to match germline, which may point to a read error. The rearrangement links TRBV6-1 to TRBJ2-6, with D possibly TRBD1 on 5 matching bases. Germline loops: CDR1 MNHNS, CDR2 SASEGT. The CDR3 is 15 amino acids. For the CDR3, the DNA is TGTGCCAGCAGCCCTCAGGGATCTGGGACCAACGTCCTGACTTTC. This gives the protein CASSPQGSGTNVLTF.

This clone was recorded at least ten times. The chain couples TRBV5-1 to TRBJ2-6; D possibly uses TRBD1 or TRBD2 (5 bases each). Germline V gene data show CDR1 as SGHRS and CDR2 as YFSETQ. Deletions cut 2 bases from V and 0 bases from J, with 9 bases between. This CDR3 comprises 16 residues. The CDR3 DNA sequence: TGCGCCAGCAGCTTAGGGACGAGCTCTGGGGCCAACGTCCTGACTTTC. Amino acids: CASSLGTSSGANVLTF.

This clone showed up many times. The chain is built from TRBV5-1 and TRBJ2-1; 7 bases map to TRBD2. J lost 2 bases, V lost 7 bases, and 6 bases had no gene match. This CDR3 contains 14 residues. CDR1 and CDR2 (germline): SGHRS, YFSETQ. For the CDR3, the DNA is TGCGCCAGCCACCTAGCGGAGCCCTACAATGAGCAGTTCTTC. As protein: CASHLAEPYNEQFF.

The chain recombines TRBV20-1 with TRBJ1-5; the match to TRBD1 covers 9 bases. The CDR3 is 14 residues long. V lost 7 bases, J lost 4 bases, and 8 bases stayed unmatched. Germline CDR1 and CDR2: DFQATT and SNEGSKA (reference sequence). In DNA form, the CDR3 reads TGCAGTGAATTAGGACAGGGGCAAAATCAGCCCCAGCATTTT. Encoded protein: CSELGQGQNQPQHF.

This clone came up many times. The chain joins TRBV11-1 to TRBJ2-1, with no clear D. The V gene's germline CDR1 is SGHAT and CDR2 FQDESV (reference sequence). V lost 1 base and J lost 7, with 11 bases in between. CDR3 length: 14 amino acids. The CDR3 DNA reads as TGTGCCAGCAGCTTAGATGGTCCAGAAAATGAGCAGTTCTTC. Translation gives CASSLDGPENEQFF.

This clone is categorized as medium-sized. CDR3: CASSLSLGQGAYEQYF. The DNA for the CDR3 is TGCGCCAGCAGCCTTAGCCTGGGACAGGGGGCGTACGAGCAGTACTTC. The chain carries TRBV4-1 and TRBJ2-7; 12 bases map to TRBD1. Per germline, CDR1 MGHRA and CDR2 YSYEKL. The CDR3 is 16 residues long. V trimming: 4 bases; J trimming: 4 bases; junction bases outside the gene matches: 8.

This clone has only a few counts. The chain joins TRBV2 to TRBJ2-7; D unresolved. CDR3 length: 15 amino acids. Per germline, CDR1 SNHLY and CDR2 FYNNEI. V was pared by 4 bases and J by 3 bases, with 16 bases between. The CDR3 sequence: CASSASSSSFYEQYF. The DNA of the CDR3 is TGTGCCAGCAGTGCCTCGAGTAGCTCTTTCTACGAGCAGTACTTC.

This clone was seen a handful of times. This chain uses TRBV6-5 with TRBJ1-2; TRBD1 agrees at 9 bases. V was pared by 2 bases and J by 2 bases, with 3 bases of the junction left unmatched. This CDR3 has 15 amino acids. Germline loops: CDR1 MNHEY, CDR2 SVGAGI. This CDR3 reads CASSYPGQGNYGYTF. CDR3 sequence (DNA): TGTGCCAGCAGTTACCCGGGACAGGGAAACTATGGCTACACCTTC.

This clone showed up many times. The chain is built from TRBV5-8 and TRBJ2-1, with 11 bases that match TRBD1. The CDR3 covers 16 residues. CDR1 and CDR2 (germline): SGHTS, YDEGEE. With 3 bases clipped from V and 7 bases from J, the junction kept 9 bases outside the gene matches. CDR3 in amino acids: CASSSLDRGLGNEQFF. In DNA, the CDR3 is TGTGCCAGCAGCTCCCTGGACAGGGGGCTTGGGAATGAGCAGTTCTTC.

On this clone: A read error may produce the germline difference seen at one junction end. The chain has TRBV5-1 and TRBJ1-5; possibly TRBD1 for D (5 bases). This CDR3 region has 16 residues. The V gene's germline CDR1 is SGHRS and CDR2 YFSETQ. The CDR3 is CASSPTTGTGNKPKHF. The CDR3 nucleotides read TGCGCCAGCAGCCCTACCACCGGGACGGGGAATAAGCCCAAGCATTTT.

This chain connects TRBV7-2 to TRBJ1-1; D is possibly TRBD1 (6 bases). This CDR3 spans 17 amino acids. The germline CDR1 and CDR2 sequences are SGHTA and FQGNSA. The ends were cut back, 2 bases at V and 5 bases at J, with 21 bases in the middle. This CDR3 is CASSLRPRDTRLTEAFF. CDR3 in DNA: TGTGCCAGCAGCTTACGCCCCCGGGACACGCGACTAACTGAAGCTTTCTTT.

There are many counts of this clone. The V and J genes are TRBV11-2 and TRBJ2-2; no firm D call. Germline V gives CDR1 SGHAT, CDR2 FQNNGV. The CDR3 is 11 residues long. Trimming removed 7 bases from V and 5 bases from J, with 5 bases in between. The CDR3 sequence: CASTDTGELFF. The CDR3 coding sequence is TGTGCCAGCACCGATACCGGGGAGCTGTTTTTT.

This clone came up a few times. The chain employs TRBV7-9 and TRBJ1-1, with D unresolved. Looked up from germline, CDR1 is SEHNR and CDR2 is FQNEAQ (reference sequence). Trimming pared 4 bases from V and 7 bases from J, leaving 7 bases between. The CDR3 extends over 11 amino acids. In DNA form, the CDR3 reads TGTGCCAGCAGCTCCTCTATTGAAGCTTTCTTT. Translation gives CASSSSIEAFF.

This clone was recorded many times. The V gene is TRBV7-2, the J gene TRBJ2-1; no clear D. The ends were cut back, 5 bases at V and 0 bases at J, with 14 bases in the middle. The CDR3 runs 16 residues. The germline CDR1 and CDR2 sequences are SGHTA and FQGNSA. In nucleotides, the CDR3 is TGTGCCAGCAGCAAGGACCCCTCCTCCTCCTACAATGAGCAGTTCTTC. Its translation: CASSKDPSSSYNEQFF.

Many counts were recorded for this clone. The chain combines TRBV24-1 with TRBJ2-1, with TRBD1 identical over 9 bases. The CDR3 covers 16 residues. V lost 5 bases to trimming and J lost 4 bases; unmatched junction nucleotides: 8. Looked up from germline, CDR1 is KGHDR and CDR2 is SFDVKD. The CDR3 sequence: CATSVTGGGLYNEQFF. CDR3 coding DNA: TGTGCCACCAGTGTGACAGGGGGGGGATTATACAATGAGCAGTTCTTC.

This clone showed up many times. The J gene is TRBJ1-2, the V gene TRBV18; tentative D call: TRBD1 (5 bases). This CDR3 comprises 15 residues. V lost 3 bases and J 4 bases, leaving 15 bases between the germline ends. Germline V gives CDR1 KGHSH, CDR2 LQKENI. The CDR3 coding sequence is TGTGCCAGCTCACCCGCCCCCGGGACGTCCTATGGCTACACCTTC. Translation: CASSPAPGTSYGYTF.

This clone was seen ten or more times. The chain couples TRBV20-1 to TRBJ2-5; 10 nucleotides align to TRBD2. Trimming removed 5 bases from V and 5 bases from J; junction bases left unmatched: 8. This CDR3 has 14 amino acids. In germline, CDR1 is DFQATT, CDR2 SNEGSKA (reference sequence). Here the CDR3 reads CSAFLAGGFETQYF. DNA for the CDR3: TGCAGTGCTTTCTTAGCGGGAGGATTTGAGACCCAGTACTTC.

This clone came up many times. This chain uses TRBV4-1 with TRBJ2-3, with 8 bases fitting TRBD2. Germline CDR1 reads MGHRA; CDR2 reads YSYEKL. With V trimmed by 4 bases and J by 2 bases, 8 bases remained unmatched. This CDR3 is built from 16 residues. The CDR3 DNA sequence: TGCGCCAGCAGCCCCCTCGGGGGGGGCAACACAGATACGCAGTATTTT. Its protein is CASSPLGGGNTDTQYF.

This clone was detected ten times or more. This may come from a read error, since a much larger clone is one base off. The CDR3 coding sequence is TGTGCCAGCAGTTTATCTCCGGAGTCCTACGAGCAGTACTTC. It translates to CASSLSPESYEQYF. The chain employs TRBV27 and TRBJ2-7; the D is unclear. Deletions cut 0 bases from V and 1 base from J, with 7 bases between. The germline V gene encodes CDR1 MNHEY and CDR2 SMNVEV (reference sequence). There are 14 residues in the CDR3.